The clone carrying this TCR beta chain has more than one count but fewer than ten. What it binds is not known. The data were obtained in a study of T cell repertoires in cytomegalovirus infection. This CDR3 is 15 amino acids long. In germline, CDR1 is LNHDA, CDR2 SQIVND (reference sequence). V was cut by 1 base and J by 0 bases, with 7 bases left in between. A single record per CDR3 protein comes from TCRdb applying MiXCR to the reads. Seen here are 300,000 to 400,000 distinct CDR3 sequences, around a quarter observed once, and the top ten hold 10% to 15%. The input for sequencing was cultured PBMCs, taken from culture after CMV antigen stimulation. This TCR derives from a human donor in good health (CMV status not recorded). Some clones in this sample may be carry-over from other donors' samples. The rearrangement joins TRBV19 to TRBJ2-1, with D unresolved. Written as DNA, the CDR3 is TGTGCCAGTAGTATAGCAGGCTTCTCCTACAATGAGCAGTTCTTC. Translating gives CASSIAGFSYNEQFF.